Following are 30 T cell receptor beta chains from one sample sequenced in a study of regulatory T cells in long-lasting Graves disease. Through Arm-PCR of CDR3 regions and iRepertoire HTBI primers, TCR beta libraries were built. From the multiplex PCR reads, TCRdb called clonotypes with MiXCR, one entry per CDR3 protein. The sample consists of around 450,000 distinct CDR3 sequences, 15% of them appearing once. Described time point: newly diagnosed GD, antithyroid drugs for less than 3 months. The authors made the TCR library using RNA they extracted from PBMCs. The sample also formed part of further work on T cells in Graves' hyperthyroidism and ophthalmopathy.

The sequenced sample was peripheral blood mononuclear cells (PBMCs), obtained at new diagnosis, from a patient treated with antithyroid drugs. Receptors originate from a woman in her 40s with Graves disease.

This clonotype occurred many times. The J gene is TRBJ2-7, the V gene TRBV29-1; D may be TRBD1 (6 bases). Germline CDR1 SQVTM, CDR2 ANQGSEA. The V and J ends lost 7 bases and 0 bases respectively, with 13 bases between them. The CDR3 runs 13 residues. The chain's CDR3 is CSGRDTDSYEQYF. The CDR3, as DNA: TGCAGCGGACGGGACACTGACTCCTACGAGCAGTACTTC.

The chain joins TRBV11-3 to TRBJ2-2; 15 bases align to TRBD2. This CDR3 is 19 amino acids long. Germline CDR1 is SGHNT and CDR2 is YENEEA. With V trimmed by 5 bases and J by 4 bases, 11 bases remained unmatched. For the CDR3, the DNA is TGTGCCAGCAGCCAATTCGGGACTAGCGGGAGGTATTCCACCGGGGAGCTGTTTTTT. Encoded protein: CASSQFGTSGRYSTGELFF.

This clonotype appeared a few times. The chain carries TRBV5-6 and TRBJ2-1; D is possibly TRBD1 (5 bases). This CDR3 is 13 amino acids long. V gave up 2 bases and J gave up 15 bases, with 18 bases separating them. Per germline, CDR1 SGHDT and CDR2 YYEEEE. For the CDR3, the DNA is TGTGCCAGCAGCTTATTAGAGGCACCAGGGTGGTTCTTC. It codes for CASSLLEAPGWFF.

J is TRBJ1-2 and V is TRBV29-1; no definite D call. There are 10 residues in the CDR3. Germline V gives CDR1 SQVTM, CDR2 ANQGSEA. Trimming removed 4 bases at V and 8 bases at J, with 8 bases between. CDR3 amino acids: CSVASPGYTF. The CDR3 DNA reads TGCAGCGTTGCAAGTCCAGGCTACACCTTC.

This clonotype was detected ten times or more. The chain couples TRBV11-2 to TRBJ2-1, with 7 positions matching TRBD2. V lost 1 base to trimming and J lost 9 bases; unmatched junction nucleotides: 9. From germline, CDR1 is SGHAT and CDR2 FQNNGV. The CDR3 consists of 15 residues. The CDR3 here is CASSLGGGGFGEQFF. The DNA of the CDR3 is TGTGCCAGCAGCTTAGGGGGGGGAGGGTTCGGTGAGCAGTTCTTC.

This clonotype was recorded many times. The V gene is TRBV2, the J gene TRBJ1-1, with D maybe TRBD1 (6 bases). The CDR3 is 14 residues long. V was pared by 7 bases and J by 0 bases, with 12 bases between. Germline CDR1 is SNHLY and CDR2 is FYNNEI. CDR3: CASIQQGMNTEAFF. CDR3 DNA sequence: TGTGCCAGCATACAACAGGGTATGAACACTGAAGCTTTCTTT.

Only a few counts were recorded for this clonotype. This chain uses TRBV19 with TRBJ2-3; D uncertain. The germline gives CDR1 LNHDA, CDR2 SQIVND (reference sequence). Trimming cost V 2 bases and J 2 bases, with 8 bases left between them. This CDR3 region has 14 residues. CDR3: CASSILRPTDTQYF. The CDR3 region has the DNA TGTGCCAGTAGTATATTGCGGCCCACAGATACGCAGTATTTT.

This clonotype has a count of ten or more. The rearrangement links TRBV5-1 to TRBJ2-3, with D perhaps matching TRBD1 (5 bases). The CDR3 contains 14 residues. Germline values: CDR1 SGHRS, CDR2 YFSETQ. Between the trimmed V and J ends, which lost 5 bases and 3 bases, there was a span of 13 bases. The CDR3: CASSGTTDTDTQYF. The CDR3 DNA follows: TGCGCCAGCAGTGGTACGACAGATACAGATACGCAGTATTTT.

This clonotype was detected many times. V is TRBV28 and J is TRBJ2-7, with D possibly TRBD2 on 6 matching bases. Germline CDR1 MDHEN, CDR2 SYDVKM. The length of the CDR3 is 13 residues. V shed 0 bases and J shed 3 bases, with 6 bases lying between them. CDR3 DNA sequence: TGTGCCAGCAGTTTATGGGGGGGCTACGAGCAGTACTTC. The encoded protein is CASSLWGGYEQYF.

This clonotype has a count of ten or more. The V call is TRBV27, the J call TRBJ2-7; a possible D gene is TRBD2 (6 bases). V was pared by 7 bases and J by 0 bases, with 16 bases between. Germline assignment: CDR1 MNHEY and CDR2 SMNVEV (reference sequence). The CDR3 consists of 15 residues. CDR3 nucleotides: TGTGCCAGCATCTCCCTGGGGGGTGCCTCCTACGAGCAGTACTTC. Protein: CASISLGGASYEQYF.

The gene calls are TRBV18 and TRBJ2-1, with 9 bases aligning to TRBD2. The CDR3 totals 15 residues. The junction had 4 bases not matched to a gene; V was cut back by 0 bases and J by 7 bases. Germline CDR1 and CDR2: KGHSH and LQKENI. This chain's CDR3 is CASSPPSGRRNEQFF. The CDR3 nucleotides read TGTGCCAGCTCACCACCTAGCGGGAGACGGAATGAGCAGTTCTTC.

V gene TRBV9 combines with J gene TRBJ2-5, with 10 bases identical to TRBD2. V lost 0 bases, J lost 4 bases, and 6 bases stayed unmatched. This CDR3 spans 16 amino acids. Germline V lookup: CDR1 SGDLS, CDR2 YYNGEE. The CDR3: CASSVGAAGGSETQYF. DNA for the CDR3: TGTGCCAGCAGCGTAGGTGCAGCGGGAGGGTCAGAGACCCAGTACTTC.

The chain carries TRBV28 and TRBJ2-1; TRBD2 matches 9 bases. CDR1 MDHEN and CDR2 SYDVKM come from the germline V gene. J was trimmed by 8 bases and V by 2 bases; bases with no gene match: 10. This CDR3 has 16 residues. CDR3 residues: CASSLRRAGGPYEQFF. CDR3 coding DNA: TGTGCCAGCAGTTTACGGCGTGCGGGAGGGCCCTATGAGCAGTTCTTC.

The table lists this clonotype with many counts. The gene calls are TRBV3-1 and TRBJ2-3; 7 positions agree with TRBD2. The CDR3 has 14 amino acids. The V gene's germline CDR1 is LGHDT and CDR2 YNNKEL (reference sequence). Losses at the gene ends were 2 bases for V and 3 bases for J; bases not matched to a gene: 2. The CDR3 bases are TGTGCCAGCAGCCAACCTAGCGGAACAGATACGCAGTATTTT. Amino acids: CASSQPSGTDTQYF.

This clonotype was counted many times. The genes are TRBV6-5 and TRBJ2-5, with D hard to call. Germline CDR1 MNHEY, CDR2 SVGAGI. V shed 2 bases and J shed 5 bases, with 18 bases lying between them. The CDR3 contains 16 residues. The CDR3 nucleotides are TGTGCCAGCAGTTACACCGGACGTCCCACGTGGGAGACCCAGTACTTC. It yields the protein CASSYTGRPTWETQYF.

The sample holds a few counts of this clonotype. The chain couples TRBV5-8 to TRBJ2-2; the match to TRBD2 covers 7 bases. The V and J ends lost 4 bases and 5 bases, in that order; junction bases with no gene match: 11. CDR1 and CDR2 (germline): SGHTS, YDEGEE. This CDR3 contains 16 residues. DNA for the CDR3: TGTGCCAGCAGCCAACTGGGGGGGACGGGGACCGGGGAGCTGTTTTTT. It specifies CASSQLGGTGTGELFF.

About this clonotype itself: This may be a read error: a much more frequent sequence differs by one nucleotide. The rearrangement joins TRBV28 to TRBJ2-5, with TRBD1 matching 9 bases. This CDR3 is built from 16 residues. V shed 4 bases, J shed 3 bases, and the junction held 9 bases outside the gene matches. Per the germline V gene, CDR1 is MDHEN and CDR2 is SYDVKM. The CDR3 reads CASSSPRTGAKETQYF. CDR3 nucleotides: TGTGCCAGCAGTTCCCCACGGACAGGGGCGAAAGAGACCCAGTACTTC. Variable domain in full (rest from reference TRBV28 and TRBJ2-5): DVKVTQSSRYLVKRTGEKVFLECVQDMDHENMFWYRQDPGLGLRLIYFSYDVKMKEKGDIPEGYSVSREKKERFSLILESASTNQTSMYLCASSSPRTGAKETQYFGPGTRLLVL.

The chain uses TRBV5-1 and TRBJ2-4, with TRBD1 identical over 8 bases. V shed 5 bases and J 2 bases; nucleotides not matched to a gene: 9. CDR3 length equals 16 residues. CDR1 is SGHRS and CDR2 is YFSETQ in the germline V gene. The CDR3 bases are TGCGCCAGCAGATTGACAGGGGAGCTAACCAAAAACATTCAGTACTTC. Translation: CASRLTGELTKNIQYF.

This chain connects TRBV27 to TRBJ1-2, with no clear D. Per germline, CDR1 MNHEY and CDR2 SMNVEV (reference sequence). Trimming pared 4 bases from V and 4 bases from J, leaving 7 bases between. This CDR3 region has 12 residues. Here the CDR3 DNA reads TGTGCCAGCAGTTCCTATGGCTATGGCTACACCTTC. This encodes CASSSYGYGYTF.

The CDR3 DNA is TGTGCCAGTAGTATGGGGGGGCTAGCGGAGAAATACAATGAGCAGTTCTTC. Protein: CASSMGGLAEKYNEQFF. V and J are TRBV19 and TRBJ2-1, with a weak D call TRBD2 (7 bases). V was trimmed by 3 bases and J by 4 bases, leaving 19 bases between them. CDR1 and CDR2 from the germline V gene are LNHDA and SQIVND (reference sequence). This CDR3 is built from 17 residues.

J is TRBJ2-2 and V is TRBV5-4; 7 bases agree with TRBD2. V gave up 2 bases and J gave up 0 bases; unmatched junction bases: 4. The CDR3 contains 16 residues. CDR1 is SGHNT, CDR2 YYREEE, per germline (reference sequence). CDR3 DNA: TGTGCCAGCAGCTTTGGACTAGAGGCGAACACCGGGGAGCTGTTTTTT. Encoded protein: CASSFGLEANTGELFF.

This clonotype was seen more than once but under ten times. The chain joins TRBV3-1 to TRBJ2-1, with 11 positions matching TRBD2. The junction had 9 bases not matched to a gene; V was cut back by 4 bases and J by 4 bases. This CDR3 has 17 residues. The germline gives CDR1 LGHDT, CDR2 YNNKEL (reference sequence). The CDR3 here is CASSPIGGTSGYNEQFF. As DNA, the CDR3 is TGTGCCAGCAGCCCTATCGGGGGGACTAGCGGATACAATGAGCAGTTCTTC.

The DNA of the CDR3 is TGCGCCAGCAGCTTGGAACAACCGAACACTGAAGCTTTCTTT. This sequence encodes CASSLEQPNTEAFF. The V gene is TRBV5-1, the J gene TRBJ1-1, with D unresolved. This CDR3 is built from 14 residues. Trimming left V 0 bases short and J 1 base short, with 7 bases between. From germline, CDR1 is SGHRS and CDR2 YFSETQ.

This clonotype has at least ten counts. V gene TRBV11-3 combines with J gene TRBJ2-2; 10 nucleotides line up with TRBD2. Losses at the gene ends were 7 bases for V and 3 bases for J; bases not matched to a gene: 5. Germline assignment: CDR1 SGHNT and CDR2 YENEEA. The CDR3 length is 15 residues. The CDR3 DNA reads as TGTGCCAGCACAGAGCGGGAGGGGGACACCGGGGAGCTGTTTTTT. This gives the protein CASTEREGDTGELFF.

This clonotype was seen ten or more times. The chain couples TRBV11-3 to TRBJ2-7, with TRBD2 identical over 7 bases. J was trimmed by 0 bases and V by 5 bases; bases with no gene match: 4. CDR3 length: 14 residues. Looked up from germline, CDR1 is SGHNT and CDR2 is YENEEA. This chain's CDR3 is CASSILAVSYEQYF. The CDR3 nucleotides are TGTGCCAGCAGCATTCTAGCGGTCTCCTACGAGCAGTACTTC.

This clonotype was counted many times. This chain uses TRBV28 with TRBJ1-5, with D possibly matching TRBD1 (5 bases). The CDR3 runs 14 residues. Trimming removed 3 bases at V and 2 bases at J, with 8 bases between. Germline lookup yields CDR1 MDHEN and CDR2 SYDVKM. CDR3 sequence reads: CASSFGAGNQPQHF. In nucleotides, the CDR3 is TGTGCCAGCAGTTTTGGGGCCGGCAATCAGCCCCAGCATTTT.

At least ten counts were recorded for this clonotype. V usage is TRBV2 and J usage is TRBJ2-3, with TRBD2 identical over 10 bases. After removal of 8 bases from V and 1 base from J, the junction contained 6 bases not matched to a gene. In germline, CDR1 is SNHLY, CDR2 FYNNEI. This CDR3 has 15 amino acids. In DNA form, the CDR3 reads TGTGCCAGCGGAAGACTAGCGGGCGGCACAGATACGCAGTATTTT. Its protein is CASGRLAGGTDTQYF.

In its sample, this clonotype was seen once. The chain has TRBV14 and TRBJ2-7; the D gene is possibly TRBD1 (5 bases). The V gene lost 1 base and the J gene lost 0 bases, with 10 bases spanning the gap. Germline V gene lookup returns CDR1 SGHDN and CDR2 FVKESK. The CDR3 runs to 15 residues. The CDR3 spells CASSQGQTLSYEQYF. As DNA, the CDR3 is TGTGCCAGCAGCCAAGGACAGACCCTCTCCTACGAGCAGTACTTC. The whole variable domain, filled in from reference TRBV14 and TRBJ2-7, reads EAGVTQFPSHSVIEKGQTVTLRCDPISGHDNLYWYRRVMGKEIKFLLHFVKESKQDESGMPNNRFLAERTGGTYSTLKVQPAELEDSGVYFCASSQGQTLSYEQYFGPGTRLTVT.

This clonotype occurred many times. The chain carries TRBV5-1 and TRBJ2-7; the D gene could be TRBD1 or TRBD2 (5 bases each). The CDR3 spans 14 residues. Per germline, CDR1 SGHRS and CDR2 YFSETQ. Between the trimmed V and J ends, which lost 0 bases and 2 bases, there was a span of 9 bases. The CDR3 DNA reads TGCGCCAGCAGCTTGGGTAGGGACGCCTACGAGCAGTACTTC. Protein sequence: CASSLGRDAYEQYF.

The rearrangement links TRBV11-2 to TRBJ2-3; possibly TRBD2 for D (6 bases). The germline V gene has CDR1 SGHAT and CDR2 FQNNGV. V was clipped by 0 bases and J by 2 bases, with 15 bases between them. CDR3 length: 17 amino acids. CDR3 protein: CASSLDKTQRVTDTQYF. The CDR3 DNA follows: TGTGCCAGCAGCTTAGATAAAACCCAGCGGGTCACAGATACGCAGTATTTT.